These 18 T cell receptor beta chains were sequenced from one sample in a study of blood T cell repertoires in COVID-19 (dated by TCRdb to the early 2020s). The library relied on the immunoSEQ multiplex PCR assay. TCRdb stores this immuneACCESS table with in-frame sequences only. Part of the clones is absent; in the studies checked, under half of the shortfall reflects unresolved V genes, and no reason is known for the rest. The sample table records approximately 220,000 clones; about nine tenths of these occur just once. The top ten hold less than 4.5% of the sample. Sample: PBMCs or T cells enriched from blood (not recorded which). These receptors originate from a middle-aged woman with acute COVID-19.

The chain joins TRBV2 to TRBJ1-6, with 10 bases lining up with TRBD1. The CDR3 extends over 14 amino acids. The V segment lost 3 bases and the J segment 10 bases; nucleotides outside the gene matches: 3. In germline, CDR1 is SNHLY, CDR2 FYNNEI. CDR3 sequence reads: CASSEGTGVSPLHF. In nucleotides, the CDR3 is TGTGCCAGCAGTGAGGGGACAGGGGTGTCACCCCTCCACTTT. The complete variable domain, with remaining parts taken from reference TRBV2 and TRBJ1-6, reads EPEVTQTPSHQVTQMGQEVILRCVPISNHLYFYWYRQILGQKVEFLVSFYNNEISEKSEIFDDQFSVERPDGSNFTLKIRSTKLEDSAMYFCASSEGTGVSPLHFGNGTRLTVT.

The chain is built from TRBV27 and TRBJ1-2; 8 nucleotides agree with TRBD1. The CDR3 totals 15 residues. Germline CDR1 and CDR2: MNHEY and SMNVEV (reference sequence). J gave up 7 bases and V 4 bases, and 11 bases lay outside the gene matches. The CDR3 nucleotides read TGTGCCAGCAGTTCCACGGGACAGGCTGGGGGTGGCTACACCTTC. This sequence encodes CASSSTGQAGGGYTF.

This chain connects TRBV27 to TRBJ1-2; the match to TRBD1 covers 8 bases. The CDR3 runs to 15 residues. CDR1 and CDR2 (germline): MNHEY, SMNVEV (reference sequence). Trimming cost V 3 bases and J 5 bases; bases outside gene matches: 8. CDR3 loop: CASSFIGGQVYGYTF. In DNA, the CDR3 is TGTGCCAGCAGTTTTATTGGGGGACAGGTGTATGGCTACACCTTC.

J is TRBJ2-5 and V is TRBV6-1, with 9 positions matching TRBD1. CDR3 length equals 14 residues. V lost 6 bases, J lost 1 base, and 3 bases stayed unmatched. The germline V gene has CDR1 MNHNS and CDR2 SASEGT. The CDR3 DNA reads as TGTGCCAGCAGCCGGGACAGGGCCCAAGAGACCCAGTACTTC. Encoded protein: CASSRDRAQETQYF.

V usage is TRBV6-5 and J usage is TRBJ1-2; D may be TRBD1 (6 bases). The CDR3 runs 14 residues. Between the trimmed V and J ends, which lost 6 bases and 4 bases, there was a span of 15 bases. Germline assignment: CDR1 MNHEY and CDR2 SVGAGI. CDR3 sequence (DNA): TGTGCCAGCAGGACCGGGACAAGAGGCTATGGCTACACCTTC. The encoded protein is CASRTGTRGYGYTF.

The gene calls are TRBV12-5 and TRBJ1-2; no clear D gene. The germline gives CDR1 LGHNT, CDR2 FRNRAP. There are 16 residues in the CDR3. Trimming cost V 0 bases and J 4 bases, with 15 bases left between them. The CDR3 protein is CASGLVLGDGVYGYTF. CDR3 in DNA: TGTGCTAGTGGTTTGGTACTCGGGGATGGCGTCTATGGCTACACCTTC.

This sequence joins TRBV2 and TRBJ2-7; 8 nucleotides agree with TRBD1. V lost 9 bases to trimming and J lost 7 bases; unmatched junction nucleotides: 8. Germline CDR1 SNHLY, CDR2 FYNNEI. The CDR3 runs to 12 residues. Here the CDR3 reads CASQDRAREQYV. The CDR3, as DNA: TGTGCCAGTCAGGACAGGGCTAGGGAGCAGTACGTC.

This clone was observed a few times. The chain uses TRBV2 and TRBJ1-3; D uncertain. V was pared by 7 bases and J by 0 bases, with 19 bases between. Per germline, CDR1 SNHLY and CDR2 FYNNEI. This CDR3 contains 17 residues. The CDR3 spells CASTLRRRSRSGNTIYF. The CDR3 nucleotides are TGTGCCAGCACCCTCCGGCGGCGTTCTCGCTCTGGAAACACCATATATTTT.

V and J are TRBV2 and TRBJ2-7, with 7 bases matching TRBD1. The CDR3 loop spans 14 amino acids. Germline CDR1 is SNHLY and CDR2 is FYNNEI. The V gene end was trimmed by 7 bases and the J gene end by 0 bases; junction bases not matched to a gene: 6. This CDR3 reads CASKRQGSSYEQYV. The CDR3 nucleotides read TGTGCCAGCAAGCGACAGGGAAGCTCCTACGAGCAGTACGTC.

The V and J genes are TRBV6-2 or TRBV6-3 and TRBJ2-3; no definite D call. Germline assignment: CDR1 MNHEY and CDR2 SVGEGT. Trimming stripped 2 bases from V and 7 bases from J, with 7 bases between. This CDR3 spans 12 amino acids. The CDR3 here is CASSYGQNTQYF. Written as DNA, the CDR3 is TGTGCCAGCAGTTACGGCCAAAATACGCAGTATTTT.

The CDR3 sequence is CASSYSYMNTEAFF. DNA of the CDR3: TGTGCCAGCAGTTACTCTTACATGAACACTGAAGCTTTCTTT. This sequence joins TRBV6-2 or TRBV6-3 and TRBJ1-1; D call uncertain. The CDR3 has 14 residues. The germline V and J ends were trimmed by 0 bases and 0 bases, with 5 bases remaining between them. Germline V gene data show CDR1 as MNHEY and CDR2 as SVGEGT.

The J gene is TRBJ2-5, the V gene TRBV15, with 7 bases fitting TRBD2. There are 15 residues in the CDR3. Trimming removed 0 bases from V and 2 bases from J; junction bases left unmatched: 3. The V gene's germline CDR1 is LNHNV and CDR2 YYDKDF (reference sequence). CDR3 nucleotides: TGTGCCACCAGCAGAGAATTGGGGGGGCAAGAGACCCAGTACTTC. Translation gives CATSRELGGQETQYF.

V is TRBV5-1 and J is TRBJ1-6; TRBD1 might be the D (5 bases). The CDR3 contains 14 residues. Trimming removed 1 base at V and 9 bases at J, with 11 bases between. Per germline, CDR1 SGHRS and CDR2 YFSETQ. The CDR3, as DNA: TGCGCCAGCAGCTTGAGGGACTGGGCTTCACCCCTCCACTTT. This gives the protein CASSLRDWASPLHF.

The chain joins TRBV5-1 to TRBJ2-1, with a possible D match to TRBD2 (6 bases). Germline CDR1 reads SGHRS; CDR2 reads YFSETQ. The V end was cut by 4 bases, the J end by 7 bases, with 21 bases between. The CDR3 totals 16 residues. This CDR3 is CASSPGGSGPFNEQFF. The CDR3, as DNA: TGCGCCAGCAGCCCCGGTGGGAGCGGGCCCTTTAATGAGCAGTTCTTC.

The genes are TRBV4-1 and TRBJ1-2; unclear D gene. The germline gives CDR1 MGHRA, CDR2 YSYEKL. The length of the CDR3 is 13 residues. With 0 bases removed from V and 4 bases from J, the gap between germline ends came to 6 bases. The CDR3 loop reads CASSQERLYGYTF. The CDR3 DNA is TGCGCCAGCAGCCAAGAGAGGCTCTATGGCTACACCTTC.

The CDR3 DNA reads as TGTGCCAGTAGTTGGGGCGGGACCAACAATGAGCAGTTCTTC. This codes for CASSWGGTNNEQFF. The chain employs TRBV19 and TRBJ2-1; TRBD2 might be the D (6 bases). Germline V gene sequence: CDR1 LNHDA, CDR2 SQIVND (reference sequence). The germline V and J ends were trimmed by 5 bases and 5 bases, with 13 bases remaining between them. The CDR3 covers 14 residues.

V is TRBV19 and J is TRBJ1-5, with TRBD1 as a possible D gene (5 bases). The CDR3 runs to 13 residues. CDR1 LNHDA and CDR2 SQIVND come from the germline V gene (reference sequence). The germline V and J ends were trimmed by 4 bases and 7 bases, with 11 bases remaining between them. The CDR3 bases are TGTGCCAGTAGTAGGTCAGGGTTACAGCCCCAGCATTTT. This encodes CASSRSGLQPQHF.

V and J are TRBV19 and TRBJ2-2; TRBD2 agrees at 7 bases. Germline assignment: CDR1 LNHDA and CDR2 SQIVND (reference sequence). CDR3 length: 17 residues. Trimming took 3 bases from V and 0 from J; bases not matched to a gene: 7. CDR3: CASSIRRGLTNTGELFF. CDR3 nucleotide sequence: TGTGCCAGTAGTATCCGTCGGGGACTAACGAACACCGGGGAGCTGTTTTTT.